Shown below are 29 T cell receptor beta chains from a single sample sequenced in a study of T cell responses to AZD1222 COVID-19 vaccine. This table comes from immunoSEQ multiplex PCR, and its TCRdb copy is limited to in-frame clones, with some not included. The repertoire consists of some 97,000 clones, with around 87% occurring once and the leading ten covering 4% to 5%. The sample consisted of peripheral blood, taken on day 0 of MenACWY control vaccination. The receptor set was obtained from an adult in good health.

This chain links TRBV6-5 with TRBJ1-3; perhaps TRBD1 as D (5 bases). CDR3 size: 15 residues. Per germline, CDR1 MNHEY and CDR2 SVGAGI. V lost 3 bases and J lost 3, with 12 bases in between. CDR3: CASSYGGKGGNTIYF. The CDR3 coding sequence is TGTGCCAGCAGTTATGGGGGTAAAGGTGGAAACACCATATATTTT.

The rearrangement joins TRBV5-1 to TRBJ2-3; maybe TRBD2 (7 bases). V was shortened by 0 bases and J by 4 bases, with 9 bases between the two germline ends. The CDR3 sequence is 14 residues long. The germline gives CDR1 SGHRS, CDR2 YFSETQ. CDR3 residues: CASSLAGGSDTQYF. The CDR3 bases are TGCGCCAGCAGCTTGGCGGGGGGCTCAGATACGCAGTATTTT.

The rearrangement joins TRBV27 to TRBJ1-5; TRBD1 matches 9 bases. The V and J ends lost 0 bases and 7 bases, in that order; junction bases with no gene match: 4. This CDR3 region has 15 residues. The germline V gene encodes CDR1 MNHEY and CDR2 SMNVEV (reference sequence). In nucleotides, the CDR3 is TGTGCCAGCAGTTTATCGGGGACAGGGCTCCAGCCCCAGCATTTT. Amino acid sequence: CASSLSGTGLQPQHF.

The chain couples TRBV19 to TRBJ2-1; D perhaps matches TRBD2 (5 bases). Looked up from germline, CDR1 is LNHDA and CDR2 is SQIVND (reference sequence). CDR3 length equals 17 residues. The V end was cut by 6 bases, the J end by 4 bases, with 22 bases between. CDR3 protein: CASSLAGFQATYNEQFF. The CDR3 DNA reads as TGTGCCAGTAGCCTGGCGGGTTTCCAAGCCACTTACAATGAGCAGTTCTTC.

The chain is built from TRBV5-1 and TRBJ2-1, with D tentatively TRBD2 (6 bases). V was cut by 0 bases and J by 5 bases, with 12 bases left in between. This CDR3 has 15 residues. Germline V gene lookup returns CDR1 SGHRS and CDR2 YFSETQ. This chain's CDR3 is CASSLVRGADNEQFF. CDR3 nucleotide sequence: TGCGCCAGCAGCTTGGTGCGGGGCGCCGACAATGAGCAGTTCTTC.

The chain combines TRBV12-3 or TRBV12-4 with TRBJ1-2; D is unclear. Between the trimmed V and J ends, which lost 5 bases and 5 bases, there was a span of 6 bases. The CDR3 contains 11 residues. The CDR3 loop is CASSMGYGYTF. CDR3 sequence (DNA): TGTGCCAGCAGTATGGGGTATGGCTACACCTTC.

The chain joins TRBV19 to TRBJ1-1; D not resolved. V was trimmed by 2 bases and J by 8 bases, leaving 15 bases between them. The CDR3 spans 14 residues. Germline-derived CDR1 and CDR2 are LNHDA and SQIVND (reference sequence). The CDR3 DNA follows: TGTGCCAGTAGTATACCGGGTGAACACCCGGAAGCTTTCTTT. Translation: CASSIPGEHPEAFF. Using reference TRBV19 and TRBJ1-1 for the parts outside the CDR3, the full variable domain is DGGITQSPKYLFRKEGQNVTLSCEQNLNHDAMYWYRQDPGQGLRLIYYSQIVNDFQKGDIAEGYSVSREKKESFPLTVTSAQKNPTAFYLCASSIPGEHPEAFFGQGTRLTVV.

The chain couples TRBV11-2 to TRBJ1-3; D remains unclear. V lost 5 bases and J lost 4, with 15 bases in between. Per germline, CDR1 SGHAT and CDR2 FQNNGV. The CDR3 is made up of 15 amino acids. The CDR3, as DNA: TGTGCCAGCAGCCCAGCGGTGGGATCAGGAAACACCATATATTTT. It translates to CASSPAVGSGNTIYF.

The CDR3 sequence: CASSTSNEKLFF. Written as DNA, the CDR3 is TGTGCCAGCAGTACATCTAATGAAAAACTGTTTTTT. This chain uses TRBV28 with TRBJ1-4; D not certain. The CDR3 contains 12 residues. Germline V CDR1 and CDR2: MDHEN, SYDVKM. Trimming left V 5 bases short and J 3 bases short, with 4 bases between.

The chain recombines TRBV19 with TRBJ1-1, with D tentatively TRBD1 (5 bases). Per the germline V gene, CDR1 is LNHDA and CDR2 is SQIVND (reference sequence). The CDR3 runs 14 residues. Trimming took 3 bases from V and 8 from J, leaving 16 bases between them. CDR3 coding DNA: TGTGCCAGTAGTATTAGGGGCCTGGAGGGGGAAGCTTTCTTT. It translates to CASSIRGLEGEAFF. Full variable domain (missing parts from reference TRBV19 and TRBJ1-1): DGGITQSPKYLFRKEGQNVTLSCEQNLNHDAMYWYRQDPGQGLRLIYYSQIVNDFQKGDIAEGYSVSREKKESFPLTVTSAQKNPTAFYLCASSIRGLEGEAFFGQGTRLTVV.

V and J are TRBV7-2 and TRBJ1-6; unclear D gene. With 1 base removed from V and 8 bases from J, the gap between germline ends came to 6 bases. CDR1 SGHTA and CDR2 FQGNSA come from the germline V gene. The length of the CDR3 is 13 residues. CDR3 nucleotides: TGTGCCAGCAGCTTAGAACAGTATTCACCCCTCCACTTT. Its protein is CASSLEQYSPLHF.

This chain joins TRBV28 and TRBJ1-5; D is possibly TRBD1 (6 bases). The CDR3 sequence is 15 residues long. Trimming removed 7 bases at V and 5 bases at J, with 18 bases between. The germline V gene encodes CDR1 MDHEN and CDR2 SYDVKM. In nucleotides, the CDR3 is TGTGCCAGCAACCTCGACGGGGGGCAGGATCAGCCCCAGCATTTT. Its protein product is CASNLDGGQDQPQHF.

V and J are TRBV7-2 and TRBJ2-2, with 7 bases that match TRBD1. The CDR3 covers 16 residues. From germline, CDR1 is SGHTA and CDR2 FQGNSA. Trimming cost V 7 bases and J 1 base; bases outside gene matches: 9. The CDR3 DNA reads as TGTGCCAGCACCCGACAAAGGACAGGGAACACCGGGGAGCTGTTTTTT. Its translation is CASTRQRTGNTGELFF.

The CDR3 DNA reads as TGTGCCAGCGCTCCCGCTACCGTGGGGTCACCCCTCCACTTT. Its protein product is CASAPATVGSPLHF. The chain combines TRBV28 with TRBJ1-6; D gene uncertain. The germline V gene has CDR1 MDHEN and CDR2 SYDVKM. The CDR3 has 14 residues. The V end lost 8 bases, the J end lost 10 bases, and 18 bases lay between the germline ends.

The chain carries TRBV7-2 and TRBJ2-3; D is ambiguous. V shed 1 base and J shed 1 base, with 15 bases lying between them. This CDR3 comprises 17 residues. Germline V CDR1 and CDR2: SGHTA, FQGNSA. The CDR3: CASSLEASASGTDTQYF. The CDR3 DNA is TGTGCCAGCAGCTTAGAAGCGTCCGCTAGTGGCACAGATACGCAGTATTTT.

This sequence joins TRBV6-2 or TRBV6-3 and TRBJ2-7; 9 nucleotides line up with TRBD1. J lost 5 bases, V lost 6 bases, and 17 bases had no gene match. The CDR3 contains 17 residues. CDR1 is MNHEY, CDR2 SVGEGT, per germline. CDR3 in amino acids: CASSRPGTGYGSHEQYF. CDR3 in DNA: TGTGCCAGCAGCCGTCCCGGGACAGGGTATGGGTCCCACGAGCAGTACTTC.

The CDR3 nucleotides read TGTGCCAGCAGCCCCGACAGGGTATCTGAAAAACTGTTTTTT. The encoded protein is CASSPDRVSEKLFF. This sequence joins TRBV6-2 or TRBV6-3 and TRBJ1-4; 7 bases match TRBD1. The germline gives CDR1 MNHEY, CDR2 SVGEGT. Unmatched junction bases numbered 8, after V lost 6 bases and J lost 7 bases. CDR3 length: 14 residues.

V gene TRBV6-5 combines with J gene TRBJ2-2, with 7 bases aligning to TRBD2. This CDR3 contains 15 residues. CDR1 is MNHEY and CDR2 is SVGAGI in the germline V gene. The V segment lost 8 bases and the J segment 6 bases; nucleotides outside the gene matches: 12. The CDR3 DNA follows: TGTGCCAGCGGATTTCACCTTGGGGGGGCCGGGGAGCTGTTTTTT. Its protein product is CASGFHLGGAGELFF.

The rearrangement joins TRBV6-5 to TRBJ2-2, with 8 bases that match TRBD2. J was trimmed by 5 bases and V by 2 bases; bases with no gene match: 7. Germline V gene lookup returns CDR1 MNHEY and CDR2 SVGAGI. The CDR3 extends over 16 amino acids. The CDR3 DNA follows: TGTGCCAGCAGTTACGGGAGCGGGAGTAGGACCGGGGAGCTGTTTTTT. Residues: CASSYGSGSRTGELFF.

The CDR3 DNA sequence: TGTGCCAGCAGCACGACAGGGGGCGGGACTGAAGCTTTCTTT. This translates into CASSTTGGGTEAFF. This chain joins TRBV5-4 and TRBJ1-1, with 10 bases that match TRBD1. The CDR3 contains 14 residues. From germline, CDR1 is SGHNT and CDR2 YYREEE (reference sequence). J was trimmed by 5 bases and V by 4 bases; bases with no gene match: 5.

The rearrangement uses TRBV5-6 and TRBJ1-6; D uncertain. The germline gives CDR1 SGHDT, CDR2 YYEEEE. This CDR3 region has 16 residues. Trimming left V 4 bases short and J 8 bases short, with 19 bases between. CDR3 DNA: TGTGCCAGCAGCCACTGGGCACCGGGCTTTTATTCACCCCTCCACTTT. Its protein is CASSHWAPGFYSPLHF. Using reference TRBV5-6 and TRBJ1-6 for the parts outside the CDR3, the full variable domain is DAGVTQSPTHLIKTRGQQVTLRCSPKSGHDTVSWYQQALGQGPQFIFQYYEEEERQRGNFPDRFSGHQFPNYSSELNVNALLLGDSALYLCASSHWAPGFYSPLHFGNGTRLTVT.

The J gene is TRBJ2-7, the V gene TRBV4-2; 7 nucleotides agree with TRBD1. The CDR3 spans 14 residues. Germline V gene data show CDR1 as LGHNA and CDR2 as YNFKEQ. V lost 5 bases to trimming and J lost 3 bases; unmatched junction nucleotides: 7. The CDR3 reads CASSARDRGYEQYF. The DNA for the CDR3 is TGTGCCAGCAGCGCTAGGGACAGAGGCTACGAGCAGTACTTC.

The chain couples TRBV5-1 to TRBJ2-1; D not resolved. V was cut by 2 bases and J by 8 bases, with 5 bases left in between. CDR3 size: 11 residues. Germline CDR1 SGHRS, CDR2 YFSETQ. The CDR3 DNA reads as TGCGCCAGCAGCTTTGCCCATGAGCAGTTCTTC. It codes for CASSFAHEQFF.

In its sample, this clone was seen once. The CDR3 coding sequence is TGTGCCAGCAGTTTAGGGACAGGGGGTAGGATCGGCTATGGCTACACCTTC. Its protein product is CASSLGTGGRIGYGYTF. This chain links TRBV28 with TRBJ1-2, with TRBD1 matching over 11 bases. This CDR3 spans 17 amino acids. Germline lookup yields CDR1 MDHEN and CDR2 SYDVKM. The V gene end was trimmed by 2 bases and the J gene end by 4 bases; junction bases not matched to a gene: 9.

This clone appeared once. The chain's CDR3 is CASSHPMRTDTQYF. The CDR3 DNA sequence: TGCGCCAGCAGCCACCCCATGCGCACAGATACGCAGTATTTT. This chain joins TRBV4-1 and TRBJ2-3, with D hard to call. The V end lost 3 bases, the J end lost 1 base, and 8 bases lay between the germline ends. The germline V gene has CDR1 MGHRA and CDR2 YSYEKL. This CDR3 comprises 14 residues.

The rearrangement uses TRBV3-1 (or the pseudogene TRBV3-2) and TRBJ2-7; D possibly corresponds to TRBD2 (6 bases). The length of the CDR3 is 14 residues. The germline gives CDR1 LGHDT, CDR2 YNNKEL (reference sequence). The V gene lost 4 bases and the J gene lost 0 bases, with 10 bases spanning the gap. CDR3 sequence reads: CASSLPSASYEQYF. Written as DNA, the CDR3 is TGTGCCAGCAGCCTTCCTAGCGCCTCCTACGAGCAGTACTTC.

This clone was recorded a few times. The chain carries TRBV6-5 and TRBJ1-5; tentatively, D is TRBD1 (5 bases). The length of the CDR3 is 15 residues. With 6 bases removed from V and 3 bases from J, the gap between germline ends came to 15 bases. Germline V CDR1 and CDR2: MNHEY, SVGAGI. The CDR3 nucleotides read TGTGCCAGCAGGAGAGGACAAACACCCAATCAGCCCCAGCATTTT. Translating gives CASRRGQTPNQPQHF.

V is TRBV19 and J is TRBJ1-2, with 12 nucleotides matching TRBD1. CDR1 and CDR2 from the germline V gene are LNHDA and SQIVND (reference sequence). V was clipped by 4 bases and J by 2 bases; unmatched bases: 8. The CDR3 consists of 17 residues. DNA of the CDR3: TGTGCCAGTAGTAGCCGGGACAGGGGGCTCCCGAACTATGGCTACACCTTC. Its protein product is CASSSRDRGLPNYGYTF.

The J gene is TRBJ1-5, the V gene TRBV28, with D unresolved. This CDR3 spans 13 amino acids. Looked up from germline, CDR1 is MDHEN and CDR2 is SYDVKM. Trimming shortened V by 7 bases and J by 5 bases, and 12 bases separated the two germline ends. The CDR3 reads CASTLWVHQPQHF. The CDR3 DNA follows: TGTGCCAGCACCCTGTGGGTCCATCAGCCCCAGCATTTT.